This is a list of T cell receptor beta chains from one sample in a study of vaccination effects on CD4 cells after COVID-19. The data were produced by immunoSEQ multiplex PCR, yet TCRdb's version contains in-frame clones alone and is incomplete. The sample has more than 20,000 clones, around three quarters seen once; the top ten hold over 7.5%. Their antigen targets remain unknown. Specimen: CD4+ T cells from PBMCs cultured with HCoV-NL63 spike peptides, collected before COVID-19 vaccination. Receptor source: a human donor who received a COVID-19 vaccine. Both conserved end residues are part of each CDR3. The D gene is left open where the match is weak. Clone size is shown for a subset of rows, as once, few, many or a class of expanded clone.

D: TRBD1
V: TRBV5-1
size: once
J: TRBJ1-2
CDR3: CASSLGQGAEGYTF
DNA: TGCGCCAGCAGCTTGGGACAGGGGGCGGAAGGCTACACCTTC

D: .
V: TRBV7-9
size: .
J: TRBJ2-1
CDR3: CASSQWTKLEQFF
DNA: TGTGCCAGCAGCCAATGGACCAAGCTGGAGCAGTTCTTC

D: .
V: TRBV30
size: .
J: TRBJ1-1
CDR3: CAWTPLGTRTEAFF
DNA: TGTGCCTGGACCCCATTAGGGACGCGGACTGAAGCTTTCTTT

D: TRBD1
V: TRBV18
size: .
J: TRBJ1-1
CDR3: CASSQPGQAEAFF
DNA: TGTGCCAGCTCGCAGCCGGGACAGGCTGAAGCTTTCTTT

D: .
V: TRBV10-1
size: .
J: TRBJ2-7
CDR3: CASSDGGYEQYF
DNA: TGCGCCAGCAGTGACGGTGGCTACGAGCAGTACTTC

D: .
V: TRBV27
size: .
J: TRBJ2-3
CDR3: CASSLKGVGTDTQYF
DNA: TGTGCCAGCAGTTTAAAAGGCGTAGGCACAGATACGCAGTATTTT

D: .
V: TRBV18
size: .
J: TRBJ1-2
CDR3: CASSPGSHNYGYTF
DNA: TGTGCCAGCTCACCGGGGTCGCACAACTATGGCTACACCTTC

D: .
V: TRBV19
size: medium-sized
J: TRBJ1-2
CDR3: CASKPDRANYGYTF
DNA: TGTGCCAGTAAACCAGACCGCGCTAACTATGGCTACACCTTC

D: TRBD2
V: TRBV5-1
size: .
J: TRBJ2-3
CDR3: CASSPDPGGRATDTQYF
DNA: TGCGCCAGCAGCCCGGATCCTGGCGGGAGGGCCACAGATACGCAGTATTTT

D: TRBD2
V: TRBV6-5
size: .
J: TRBJ2-3
CDR3: CASETSGSGDTQYF
DNA: TGTGCCAGTGAGACTAGCGGGAGTGGAGATACGCAGTATTTT

D: TRBD1
V: TRBV14
size: .
J: TRBJ2-7
CDR3: CASSLSRDRYYEQYF
DNA: TGTGCCAGCAGCCTATCCCGGGACAGATACTACGAGCAGTACTTC

D: .
V: TRBV6-4
size: .
J: TRBJ1-1
CDR3: CASRASNTEAFF
DNA: TGTGCCAGCAGGGCGTCGAACACTGAAGCTTTCTTT

D: TRBD1
V: TRBV19
size: .
J: TRBJ1-5
CDR3: CASSDRGQGNQPQHF
DNA: TGTGCCAGTAGTGACAGGGGGCAGGGCAATCAGCCCCAGCATTTT

D: .
V: TRBV11-2
size: .
J: TRBJ2-2
CDR3: CASSPPGLQTGELFF
DNA: TGTGCCAGCAGCCCCCCGGGACTCCAGACCGGGGAGCTGTTTTTT

D: TRBD2
V: TRBV6-4
size: few
J: TRBJ2-1
CDR3: CASSDSSGSYNEQFF
DNA: TGTGCCAGCAGTGACTCTAGCGGGAGTTACAATGAGCAGTTCTTC

D: TRBD2
V: TRBV12-5
size: once
J: TRBJ2-3
CDR3: CASATRLATRDTQYF
DNA: TGTGCTAGTGCCACACGACTAGCAACCAGAGATACGCAGTATTTT

D: TRBD1
V: TRBV3-1/TRBV3-2
size: once
J: TRBJ1-5
CDR3: CASSQGLQGAIGNQPQHF
DNA: TGTGCCAGCAGCCAAGGACTACAGGGGGCGATTGGGAATCAGCCCCAGCATTTT

D: TRBD2
V: TRBV19
size: .
J: TRBJ2-1
CDR3: CASSLAGGDEQFF
DNA: TGTGCCAGTAGCCTAGCGGGAGGGGATGAGCAGTTCTTC

D: TRBD2
V: TRBV19
size: once
J: TRBJ2-5
CDR3: CASSILPLAGGGETQYF
DNA: TGTGCCAGTAGTATACTTCCACTAGCGGGGGGAGGTGAGACCCAGTACTTC

D: TRBD1
V: TRBV9
size: .
J: TRBJ2-7
CDR3: CASSPSTRGTPYEQYF
DNA: TGTGCCAGCAGCCCATCAACCAGGGGGACCCCCTACGAGCAGTACTTC

D: TRBD2
V: TRBV9
size: .
J: TRBJ2-3
CDR3: CASSSPGLAGGKADTQYF
DNA: TGTGCCAGCAGCTCGCCGGGACTAGCGGGAGGGAAGGCAGATACGCAGTATTTT

D: .
V: TRBV15
size: .
J: TRBJ2-5
CDR3: CATSRDVETQYF
DNA: TGTGCCACCAGCAGAGATGTGGAGACCCAGTACTTC

D: TRBD2
V: TRBV6-1
size: .
J: TRBJ2-3
CDR3: CASSAGTSGGWTDTQYF
DNA: TGTGCCAGCAGTGCCGGGACTAGCGGGGGGTGGACAGATACGCAGTATTTT

D: .
V: TRBV5-1
size: .
J: TRBJ1-5
CDR3: CASSLSGEKYQPQHF
DNA: TGCGCCAGCAGCTTGTCGGGAGAAAAGTATCAGCCCCAGCATTTT

D: TRBD1
V: TRBV6-5
size: once
J: TRBJ1-2
CDR3: CASTRTGGVSGYTF
DNA: TGTGCCAGCACTCGGACAGGGGGCGTGAGTGGCTACACCTTC

D: TRBD2
V: TRBV7-6
size: .
J: TRBJ2-2
CDR3: CASSLGGAGVTGELFF
DNA: TGTGCCAGCAGCTTAGGAGGAGCGGGAGTAACCGGGGAGCTGTTTTTT

D: .
V: TRBV5-8
size: few
J: TRBJ1-4
CDR3: CASSSAGTTNEKLFF
DNA: TGTGCCAGCAGCTCCGCCGGGACAACTAATGAAAAACTGTTTTTT

D: TRBD1
V: TRBV5-1
size: .
J: TRBJ1-2
CDR3: CASSPNAPGQGAGGYTF
DNA: TGCGCCAGCAGCCCCAACGCTCCCGGACAGGGAGCAGGGGGCTACACCTTC

D: TRBD1
V: TRBV5-1
size: .
J: TRBJ2-1
CDR3: CASSPDRGRYEQFF
DNA: TGCGCCAGCAGCCCGGACAGGGGTAGATATGAGCAGTTCTTC

D: .
V: TRBV5-4
size: .
J: TRBJ2-7
CDR3: CASSRENYEQYF
DNA: TGTGCCAGCAGCCGAGAAAACTACGAGCAGTACTTC

D: .
V: TRBV7-2
size: few
J: TRBJ1-5
CDR3: CASSRLIGPQHF
DNA: TGTGCCAGCAGCCGATTGATAGGGCCCCAGCATTTT

D: .
V: TRBV5-1
size: few
J: TRBJ1-6
CDR3: CASSLFTGRGESPLHF
DNA: TGCGCCAGCAGCTTGTTTACAGGGAGGGGAGAATCACCCCTCCACTTT